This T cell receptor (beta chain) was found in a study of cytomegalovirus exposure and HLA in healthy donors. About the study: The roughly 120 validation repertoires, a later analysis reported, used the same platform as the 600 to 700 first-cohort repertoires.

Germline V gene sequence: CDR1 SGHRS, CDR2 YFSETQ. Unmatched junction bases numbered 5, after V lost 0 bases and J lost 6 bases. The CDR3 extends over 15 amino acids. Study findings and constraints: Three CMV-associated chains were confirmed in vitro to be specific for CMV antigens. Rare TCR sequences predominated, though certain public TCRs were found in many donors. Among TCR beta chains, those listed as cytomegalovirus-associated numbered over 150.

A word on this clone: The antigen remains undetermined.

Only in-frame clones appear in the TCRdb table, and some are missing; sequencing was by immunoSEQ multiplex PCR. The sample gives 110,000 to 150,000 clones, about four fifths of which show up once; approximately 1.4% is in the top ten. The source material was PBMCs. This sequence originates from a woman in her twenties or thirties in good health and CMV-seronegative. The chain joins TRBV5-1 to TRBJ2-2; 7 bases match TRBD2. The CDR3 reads CASSLEGTTAGELFF. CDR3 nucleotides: TGCGCCAGCAGCTTGGAAGGGACTACCGCCGGGGAGCTGTTTTTT.